This T cell receptor beta chain was documented in a study of T cells in Graves' hyperthyroidism and ophthalmopathy. Whole-study results and caveats: Clonotypes that were expanded in thyroid above 0.001 mostly appeared in blood too.

The V end was cut by 8 bases, the J end by 2 bases, with 19 bases between. Germline CDR1 SGHTA, CDR2 FQGNSA. CDR3 size: 15 residues. Patients aged 18 to 65 with hyperthyroidism were newly diagnosed, with duration under 2 months. PBMCs were sourced from roughly 9.3 ml fresh peripheral blood. RNA transcripts provided the source from which TCR beta CDR3 regions were amplified. The primer set for the first-round RT-PCR of the TCR CDR3 was HTBI. A single record per CDR3 protein comes from TCRdb applying MiXCR to the multiplex PCR reads. The table lists 130,000 to 150,000 distinct CDR3 sequences, around 20% of them singletons. This clonotype was seen many times. Its antigen is not identified.

Sequenced material: blood. This chain uses TRBV7-2 with TRBJ2-7; D may be TRBD2 (6 bases). This TCR derives from a woman in her fifties or sixties with Graves' hyperthyroidism that later progressed to Graves' ophthalmopathy. The CDR3 protein is CASDPGERVAYEQYF. The CDR3 nucleotides read TGTGCCAGCGACCCGGGCGAGCGGGTGGCCTACGAGCAGTACTTC. The variable domain in full, with the rest retrieved from reference TRBV7-2 and TRBJ2-7, is GAGVSQSPSNKVTEKGKDVELRCDPISGHTALYWYRQSLGQGLEFLIYFQGNSAPDKSGLPSDRFSAERTGGSVSTLTIQRTQQEDSAVYLCASDPGERVAYEQYFGPGTRLTVT.